The source of this T cell receptor (beta chain) is a study of blood T cell repertoires in COVID-19. Study information: PBMCs, B-cell-depleted T cells, or T cells provided the cDNA or gDNA that made up the material.

Per germline, CDR1 SGHTA and CDR2 FQGNSA. The CDR3 is 15 amino acids. Trimming cost V 5 bases and J 11 bases, with 24 bases left between them. The table came from immunoSEQ multiplex PCR; TCRdb's copy has only in-frame clones and leaves some out. The table records 87,000 or so clones, approximately 86% of them present only once. The sequence was obtained from a man aged 40-49 years with acute or convalescent COVID-19. Sequencing input: peripheral blood. The chain employs TRBV7-2 and TRBJ1-1, with no clear D. Here the CDR3 reads CASSLEIRSPRGAFF. Written as DNA, the CDR3 is TGTGCCAGCAGCCTCGAAATACGGAGTCCCCGCGGGGCTTTCTTT.